Following are 8 T cell receptor beta chains from one sample sequenced in a study of control samples from healthy donors and cancer patients. Sequenced by immunoSEQ multiplex PCR; TCRdb stores in-frame clones only, minus some. The sample has 150,000 to 200,000 clones, 80% to 90% seen once. The sequencing input was blood. All receptors come from a man aged 18 to 29 in good health.

V gene TRBV10-3 combines with J gene TRBJ1-5; the match to TRBD1 covers 11 bases. The CDR3 is 20 amino acids. Trimming took 3 bases from V and 0 from J; bases not matched to a gene: 13. Germline lookup yields CDR1 ENHRY and CDR2 SYGVKD. CDR3: CAISDTPGQGGYYSNQPQHF. The CDR3 DNA is TGTGCCATCAGTGACACTCCGGGACAGGGGGGATATTATAGCAATCAGCCCCAGCATTTT.

The chain has TRBV2 and TRBJ1-1; D remains unclear. The germline CDR1 and CDR2 sequences are SNHLY and FYNNEI. The V gene lost 5 bases and the J gene lost 0 bases, with 7 bases spanning the gap. The CDR3 is 13 residues long. In DNA form, the CDR3 reads TGTGCCAGCAGTAAATTATTGAACACTGAAGCTTTCTTT. Amino acids: CASSKLLNTEAFF. The entire variable domain, with the rest obtained from reference TRBV2 and TRBJ1-1, is as follows: EPEVTQTPSHQVTQMGQEVILRCVPISNHLYFYWYRQILGQKVEFLVSFYNNEISEKSEIFDDQFSVERPDGSNFTLKIRSTKLEDSAMYFCASSKLLNTEAFFGQGTRLTVV.

J is TRBJ1-3 and V is TRBV28; maybe TRBD1 (5 bases). The CDR3 spans 17 residues. CDR1 is MDHEN, CDR2 SYDVKM, per germline. V was pared by 5 bases and J by 7 bases, with 24 bases between. CDR3 sequence (DNA): TGTGCCAGCAGTGAGAGGGGCAGGACGGGACGGGGCAACACCATATATTTT. It codes for CASSERGRTGRGNTIYF. The variable domain in full, completed from reference TRBV28 and TRBJ1-3, reads DVKVTQSSRYLVKRTGEKVFLECVQDMDHENMFWYRQDPGLGLRLIYFSYDVKMKEKGDIPEGYSVSREKKERFSLILESASTNQTSMYLCASSERGRTGRGNTIYFGEGSWLTVV.

This clone appeared a single time. The V gene is TRBV28, the J gene TRBJ2-7, with D maybe TRBD2 (6 bases). The V gene's germline CDR1 is MDHEN and CDR2 SYDVKM. V was clipped by 4 bases and J by 4 bases, with 11 bases between them. The CDR3 length is 13 residues. The CDR3 loop is CASSSSAPYEQYF. CDR3 coding DNA: TGTGCCAGCAGTTCTAGCGCCCCGTACGAGCAGTACTTC.

V and J are TRBV6-6 and TRBJ2-1, with 9 bases that match TRBD2. The CDR3 contains 15 residues. Germline CDR1 and CDR2: MNHNY and SVGAGI (reference sequence). V was clipped by 6 bases and J by 1 base; unmatched bases: 4. CDR3 protein: CASRLTSGSYNEQFF. The CDR3, as DNA: TGTGCCAGCAGACTCACTAGCGGGTCCTACAATGAGCAGTTCTTC.

The chain links TRBV28 to TRBJ2-2, with D perhaps being TRBD1 or TRBD2 (5 bases each). Per the germline V gene, CDR1 is MDHEN and CDR2 is SYDVKM. V was clipped by 3 bases and J by 0 bases, with 8 bases between them. This CDR3 has 15 amino acids. The CDR3 protein is CASSFGTSNTGELFF. CDR3 DNA sequence: TGTGCCAGCAGTTTCGGGACCTCGAACACCGGGGAGCTGTTTTTT.

This clone appeared once. This sequence joins TRBV2 and TRBJ2-6, with no clear D. The germline V gene has CDR1 SNHLY and CDR2 FYNNEI. The CDR3 has 14 amino acids. Trimming removed 4 bases from V and 0 bases from J, with 4 bases in between. The CDR3 coding sequence is TGTGCCAGCAGTGCAGACTCTGGGGCCAACGTCCTGACTTTC. It translates to CASSADSGANVLTF.

The CDR3 coding sequence is TGTGCCAGCAGCTTGATGGTGGATGAGCAGTTCTTC. Its translation is CASSLMVDEQFF. This chain uses TRBV5-6 with TRBJ2-1; D ambiguous. V lost 1 base and J lost 8, with 7 bases in between. CDR3 length equals 12 residues. Germline values: CDR1 SGHDT, CDR2 YYEEEE.